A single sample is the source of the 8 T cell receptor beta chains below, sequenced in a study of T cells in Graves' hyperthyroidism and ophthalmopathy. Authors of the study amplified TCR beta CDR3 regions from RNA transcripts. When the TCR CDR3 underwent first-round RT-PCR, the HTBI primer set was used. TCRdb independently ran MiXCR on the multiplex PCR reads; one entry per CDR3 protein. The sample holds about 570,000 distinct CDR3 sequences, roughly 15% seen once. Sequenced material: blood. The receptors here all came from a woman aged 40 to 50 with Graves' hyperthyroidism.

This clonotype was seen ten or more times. DNA of the CDR3: TGTGCCAGCAGTTTACCGGCGGGAGGGCCCGGGGAGCTGTTTTTT. Translating it yields CASSLPAGGPGELFF. The V call is TRBV27, the J call TRBJ2-2, with TRBD2 matching over 9 bases. The CDR3 contains 15 residues. Trimming took 2 bases from V and 6 from J; bases not matched to a gene: 4. Germline V gene lookup returns CDR1 MNHEY and CDR2 SMNVEV (reference sequence).

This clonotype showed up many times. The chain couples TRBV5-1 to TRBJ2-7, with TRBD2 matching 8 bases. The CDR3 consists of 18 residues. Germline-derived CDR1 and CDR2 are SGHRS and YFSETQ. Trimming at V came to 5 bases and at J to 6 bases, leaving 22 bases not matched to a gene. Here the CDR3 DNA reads TGCGCCAGCAGATACACAGGATCCGATAGCGGGATCAGCGGCGAGCAGTACTTC. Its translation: CASRYTGSDSGISGEQYF.

Here the CDR3 DNA reads TGTGCCAGCACCTTCTCGCAGTCTATCTCGTACGAGCAGTACTTC. This codes for CASTFSQSISYEQYF. The chain joins TRBV11-2 to TRBJ2-7; D not certain. Germline V gives CDR1 SGHAT, CDR2 FQNNGV. V gave up 7 bases and J gave up 4 bases, with 20 bases separating them. This CDR3 region has 15 residues.

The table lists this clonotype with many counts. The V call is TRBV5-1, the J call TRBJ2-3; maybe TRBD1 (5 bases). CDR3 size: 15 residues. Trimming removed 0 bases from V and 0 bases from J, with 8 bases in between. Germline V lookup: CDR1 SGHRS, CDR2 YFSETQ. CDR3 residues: CASSLGRDSTDTQYF. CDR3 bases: TGCGCCAGCAGCTTGGGCAGGGATAGCACAGATACGCAGTATTTT.

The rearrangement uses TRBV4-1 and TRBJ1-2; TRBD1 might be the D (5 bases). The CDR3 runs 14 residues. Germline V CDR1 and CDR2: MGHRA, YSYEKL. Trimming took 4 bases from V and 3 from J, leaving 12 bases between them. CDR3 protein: CASSPQRGDYGYTF. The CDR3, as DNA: TGCGCCAGCAGCCCGCAACGAGGGGACTATGGCTACACCTTC.

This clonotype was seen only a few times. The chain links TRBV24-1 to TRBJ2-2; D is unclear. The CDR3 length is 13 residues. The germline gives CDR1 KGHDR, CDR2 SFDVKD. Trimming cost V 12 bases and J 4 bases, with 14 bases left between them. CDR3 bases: TGTGCCGCAGGCCGTGGGCTCACCGGGGAGCTGTTTTTT. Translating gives CAAGRGLTGELFF.

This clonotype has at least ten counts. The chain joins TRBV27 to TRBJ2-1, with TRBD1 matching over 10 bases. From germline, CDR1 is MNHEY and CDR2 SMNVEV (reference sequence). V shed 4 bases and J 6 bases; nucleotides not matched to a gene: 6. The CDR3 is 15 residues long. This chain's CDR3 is CASSSSGTGVNEQFF. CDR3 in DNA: TGTGCCAGCAGTTCCTCCGGGACAGGGGTCAATGAGCAGTTCTTC.

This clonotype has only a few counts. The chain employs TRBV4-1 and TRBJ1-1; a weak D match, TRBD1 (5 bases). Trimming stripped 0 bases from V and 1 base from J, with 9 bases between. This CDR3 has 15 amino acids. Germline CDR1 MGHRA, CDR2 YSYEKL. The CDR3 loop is CASSQEGAPNTEAFF. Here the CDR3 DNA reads TGCGCCAGCAGCCAAGAAGGGGCCCCGAACACTGAAGCTTTCTTT.